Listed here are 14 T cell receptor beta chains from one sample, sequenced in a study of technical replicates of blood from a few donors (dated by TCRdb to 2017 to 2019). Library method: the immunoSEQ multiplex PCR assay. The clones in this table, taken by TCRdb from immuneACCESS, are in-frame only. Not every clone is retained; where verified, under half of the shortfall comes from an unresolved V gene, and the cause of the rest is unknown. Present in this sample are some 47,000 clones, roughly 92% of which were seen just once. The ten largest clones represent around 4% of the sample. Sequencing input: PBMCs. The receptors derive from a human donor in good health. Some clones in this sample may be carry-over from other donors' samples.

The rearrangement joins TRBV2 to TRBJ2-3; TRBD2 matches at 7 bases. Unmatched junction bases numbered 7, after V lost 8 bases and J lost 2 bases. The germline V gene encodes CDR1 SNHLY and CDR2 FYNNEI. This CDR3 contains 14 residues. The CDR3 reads CASLERGITDTQYF. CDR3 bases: TGTGCCAGCTTAGAGCGGGGTATCACAGATACGCAGTATTTT.

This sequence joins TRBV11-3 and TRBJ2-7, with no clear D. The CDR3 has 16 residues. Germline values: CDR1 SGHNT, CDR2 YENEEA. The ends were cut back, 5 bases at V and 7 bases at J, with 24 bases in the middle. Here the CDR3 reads CASSPFWHLLSREQYF. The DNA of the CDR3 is TGTGCCAGCAGCCCTTTTTGGCACCTCCTCTCGAGGGAGCAGTACTTC.

CDR3 in amino acids: CASSLGTLAGLETQYF. DNA for the CDR3: TGTGCCAGCAGCTTAGGGACACTAGCGGGGTTGGAGACCCAGTACTTC. The V call is TRBV7-2, the J call TRBJ2-5, with TRBD2 identical over 10 bases. J lost 5 bases, V lost 1 base, and 7 bases had no gene match. CDR3 length: 16 residues. Germline V gene sequence: CDR1 SGHTA, CDR2 FQGNSA.

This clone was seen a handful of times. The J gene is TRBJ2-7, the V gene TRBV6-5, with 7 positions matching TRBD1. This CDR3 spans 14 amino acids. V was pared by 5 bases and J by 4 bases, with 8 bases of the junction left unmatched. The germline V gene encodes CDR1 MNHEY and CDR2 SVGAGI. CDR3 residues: CASSPDRDIYEQYF. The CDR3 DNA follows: TGTGCCAGCAGTCCTGACAGGGACATTTACGAGCAGTACTTC.

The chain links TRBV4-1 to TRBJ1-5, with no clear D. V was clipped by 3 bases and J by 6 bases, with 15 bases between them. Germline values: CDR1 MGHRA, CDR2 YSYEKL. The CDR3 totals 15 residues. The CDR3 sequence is CASSHEGLGSQPQHF. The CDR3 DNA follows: TGCGCCAGCAGCCATGAGGGATTAGGGAGTCAGCCCCAGCATTTT.

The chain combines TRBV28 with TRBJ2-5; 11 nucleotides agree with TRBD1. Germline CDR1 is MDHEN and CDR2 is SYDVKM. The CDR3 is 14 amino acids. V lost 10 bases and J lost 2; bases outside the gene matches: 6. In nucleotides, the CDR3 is TGTGCCACCGGACAGGGGGCGCGACAAGAGACCCAGTACTTC. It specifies CATGQGARQETQYF.

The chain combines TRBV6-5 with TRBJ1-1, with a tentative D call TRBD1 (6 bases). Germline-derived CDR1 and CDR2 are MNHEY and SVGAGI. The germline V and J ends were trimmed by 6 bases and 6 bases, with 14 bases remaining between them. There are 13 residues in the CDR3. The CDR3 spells CASRLQGLAEAFF. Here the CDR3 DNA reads TGTGCCAGCAGACTACAGGGTTTGGCTGAAGCTTTCTTT.

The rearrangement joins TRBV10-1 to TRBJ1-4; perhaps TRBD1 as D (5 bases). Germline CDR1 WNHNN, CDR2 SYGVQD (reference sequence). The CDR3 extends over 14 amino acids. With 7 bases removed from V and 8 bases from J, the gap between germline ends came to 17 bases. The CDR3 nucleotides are TGCGCCAGCATGGGGGGGTACGGCGAAGAAAAACTGTTTTTT. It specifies CASMGGYGEEKLFF.

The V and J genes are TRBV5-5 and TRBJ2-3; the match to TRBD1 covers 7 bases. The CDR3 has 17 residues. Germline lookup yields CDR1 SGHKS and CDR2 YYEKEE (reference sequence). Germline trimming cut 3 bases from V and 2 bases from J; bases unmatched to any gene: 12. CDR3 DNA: TGTGCCAGCAGCTCCCGGCCCGACAGGGTACTCACAGATACGCAGTATTTT. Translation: CASSSRPDRVLTDTQYF. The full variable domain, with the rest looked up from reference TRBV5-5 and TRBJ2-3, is DAGVTQSPTHLIKTRGQQVTLRCSPISGHKSVSWYQQVLGQGPQFIFQYYEKEERGRGNFPDRFSARQFPNYSSELNVNALLLGDSALYLCASSSRPDRVLTDTQYFGPGTRLTVL.

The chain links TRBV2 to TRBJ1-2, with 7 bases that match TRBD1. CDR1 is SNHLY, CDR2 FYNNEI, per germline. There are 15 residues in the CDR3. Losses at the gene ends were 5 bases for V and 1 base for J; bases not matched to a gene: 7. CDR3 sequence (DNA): TGTGCCAGCAGTCGGGACAGCCTTTATAACTATGGCTACACCTTC. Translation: CASSRDSLYNYGYTF.

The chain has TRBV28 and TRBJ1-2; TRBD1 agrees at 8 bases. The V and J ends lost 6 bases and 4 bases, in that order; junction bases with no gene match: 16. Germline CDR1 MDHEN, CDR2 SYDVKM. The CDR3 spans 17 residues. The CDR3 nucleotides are TGTGCCAGCAGAATAGGAGGACAGGGCGATGCTAGCTATGGCTACACCTTC. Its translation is CASRIGGQGDASYGYTF.

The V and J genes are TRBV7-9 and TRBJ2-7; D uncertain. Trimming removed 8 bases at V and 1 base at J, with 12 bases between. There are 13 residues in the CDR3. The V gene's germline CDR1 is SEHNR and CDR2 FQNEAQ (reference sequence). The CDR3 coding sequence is TGTGCCAGCTCCCCCGGCAGGTCCTACGAGCAGTACTTC. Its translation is CASSPGRSYEQYF.

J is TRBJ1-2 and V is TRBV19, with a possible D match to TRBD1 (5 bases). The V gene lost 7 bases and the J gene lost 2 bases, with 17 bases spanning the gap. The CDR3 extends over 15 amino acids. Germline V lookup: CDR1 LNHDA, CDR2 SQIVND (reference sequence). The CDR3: CASTHMSRANYGYTF. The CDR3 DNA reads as TGTGCCAGTACTCACATGTCCAGGGCCAACTATGGCTACACCTTC.

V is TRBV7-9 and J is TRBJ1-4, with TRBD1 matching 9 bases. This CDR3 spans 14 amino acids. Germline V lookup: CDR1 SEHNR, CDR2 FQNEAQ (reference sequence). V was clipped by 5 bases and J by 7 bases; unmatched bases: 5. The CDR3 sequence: CASSTTGGREKLFF. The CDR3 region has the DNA TGTGCCAGCAGCACCACAGGGGGCCGTGAAAAACTGTTTTTT.